The subject of this entry is one T cell receptor beta chain. The antigen is not known. This entry is derived from a study of OX40 agonist ivuxolimab in advanced cancers. Study as a whole: Averaging approximately 60 years in age, with a range of 23 to 79, the cohort was approximately 83% male.

This CDR3 has 14 residues. V was clipped by 0 bases and J by 5 bases, with 10 bases between them. Germline-derived CDR1 and CDR2 are MNHNS and SASEGT. General study results and limits: Mean expanded clone counts were higher in CD8+ than CD4+ T cells. No antigen was identified for the clonally expanded peripheral T cells.

Sequenced by immunoSEQ multiplex PCR; TCRdb stores in-frame clones only, minus some. The table records roughly 66,000 clones, 65% to 90% of them present only once. The chain carries TRBV6-1 and TRBJ1-1; D is ambiguous. This specimen consisted of CD4+ or CD8+ T cells sorted from blood, obtained in a trial of the OX40 agonist ivuxolimab. The TCR comes from an adult with an advanced solid tumor such as melanoma, head and neck, liver or kidney cancer. CDR3 amino acids: CASSEAGGYTEAFF. DNA for the CDR3: TGTGCCAGCAGTGAAGCAGGAGGATATACTGAAGCTTTCTTT.